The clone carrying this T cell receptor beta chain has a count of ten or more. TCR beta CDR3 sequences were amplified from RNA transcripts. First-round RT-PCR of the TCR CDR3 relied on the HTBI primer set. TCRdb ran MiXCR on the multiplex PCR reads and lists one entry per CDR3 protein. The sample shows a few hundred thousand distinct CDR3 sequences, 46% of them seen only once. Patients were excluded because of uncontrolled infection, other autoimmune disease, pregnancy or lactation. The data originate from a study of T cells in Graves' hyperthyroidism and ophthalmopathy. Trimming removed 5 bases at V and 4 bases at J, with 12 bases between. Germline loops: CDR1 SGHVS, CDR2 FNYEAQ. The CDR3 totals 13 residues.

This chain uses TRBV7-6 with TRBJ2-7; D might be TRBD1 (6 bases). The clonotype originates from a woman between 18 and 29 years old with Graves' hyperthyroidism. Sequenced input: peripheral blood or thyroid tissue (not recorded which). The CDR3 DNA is TGTGCCAGCAGCCGAGCCCAGGGGTACGAGCAGTACTTC. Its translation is CASSRAQGYEQYF.